This entry lists 20 T cell receptor beta chains sequenced from one sample in a study of blood T cell repertoires in COVID-19 (dated by TCRdb to the early 2020s). The method behind the library was the immunoSEQ multiplex PCR assay. Not all clones reach the TCRdb copy of this immuneACCESS table, which keeps in-frame sequences only. Checked studies attribute under half of the gap to unresolved V genes and leave the rest unexplained. The table for this sample lists under 300,000 clones; about 89% of them were counted only once. The top ten hold 1.5% to 2% of the sample. Sequencing was done on a sample of PBMCs or T cells enriched from blood (not recorded which). The origin of the receptors is a woman under 30 who had recovered from COVID-19.

V and J are TRBV12-3 or TRBV12-4 and TRBJ1-2; possible D gene TRBD1, 6 bases. Trimming took off 6 bases at V and 4 bases at J, with 12 bases between the two ends. The CDR3 contains 13 residues. The CDR3: CASRTQGFYGYTF. The CDR3 nucleotides read TGTGCCAGCAGGACCCAGGGGTTCTATGGCTACACCTTC.

In this sample, this clone turned up once. V and J are TRBV3-1 (or the pseudogene TRBV3-2) and TRBJ2-7, with 10 positions matching TRBD2. Germline V gene data show CDR1 as LGHDT and CDR2 as YNNKEL (reference sequence). V lost 5 bases and J lost 0; bases outside the gene matches: 7. This CDR3 has 16 residues. As DNA, the CDR3 is TGTGCCAGCAGCGCCGGACTAGCGGTCATCTCCTACGAGCAGTACTTC. Translated, it gives CASSAGLAVISYEQYF.

The V and J genes are TRBV15 and TRBJ1-4; 7 bases line up with TRBD1. CDR1 is LNHNV and CDR2 is YYDKDF in the germline V gene (reference sequence). The CDR3 has 14 amino acids. Trimming at V came to 8 bases and at J to 0 bases, leaving 3 bases not matched to a gene. CDR3 coding DNA: TGTGCCACCGTCCAGGGGGCAACTAATGAAAAACTGTTTTTT. This encodes CATVQGATNEKLFF.

The gene calls are TRBV7-3 and TRBJ2-1; 8 bases align to TRBD2. J lost 6 bases, V lost 0 bases, and 7 bases had no gene match. Germline V gene data show CDR1 as SGHTA and CDR2 as FQGTGA. The CDR3 covers 16 residues. The CDR3 loop reads CASSLTSGIATNEQFF. The DNA for the CDR3 is TGTGCCAGCAGCTTAACTAGCGGGATTGCTACCAATGAGCAGTTCTTC.

J is TRBJ1-2 and V is TRBV29-1; the match to TRBD1 covers 7 bases. V dropped 0 bases and J dropped 7; count of bases not matched to a gene: 5. Germline V lookup: CDR1 SQVTM, CDR2 ANQGSEA. The CDR3 has 13 amino acids. This CDR3 is CSVEDYRGSGYTF. DNA for the CDR3: TGCAGCGTTGAAGATTACAGGGGAAGTGGCTACACCTTC.

The V call is TRBV5-1, the J call TRBJ2-2, with 7 bases identical to TRBD2. Germline V gene sequence: CDR1 SGHRS, CDR2 YFSETQ. This CDR3 comprises 16 residues. The V gene end was trimmed by 0 bases and the J gene end by 0 bases; junction bases not matched to a gene: 2. The CDR3 DNA sequence: TGCGCCAGCAGCTTGGTCGCGGGGGCGAACACCGGGGAGCTGTTTTTT. Translation gives CASSLVAGANTGELFF.

This chain connects TRBV5-1 to TRBJ2-3; 9 bases agree with TRBD2. V was clipped by 2 bases and J by 5 bases; unmatched bases: 9. This CDR3 spans 16 amino acids. From germline, CDR1 is SGHRS and CDR2 YFSETQ. The CDR3 nucleotides are TGCGCCAGCAGCTTCGCTGGCGGGAGGGCCATAGATACGCAGTATTTT. This codes for CASSFAGGRAIDTQYF.

This chain links TRBV18 with TRBJ1-3, with no clear D. The CDR3 loop spans 14 amino acids. V lost 3 bases, J lost 0 bases, and 6 bases lay in between. In germline, CDR1 is KGHSH, CDR2 LQKENI. CDR3 in amino acids: CASSPGLSGNTIYF. The CDR3 bases are TGTGCCAGCTCACCTGGACTCTCTGGAAACACCATATATTTT.

V is TRBV6-1 and J is TRBJ2-3; 9 bases map to TRBD2. Germline CDR1 and CDR2: MNHNS and SASEGT. V trimming: 3 bases; J trimming: 5 bases; junction bases outside the gene matches: 6. The CDR3 extends over 15 amino acids. The DNA of the CDR3 is TGTGCCAGCAGTGATAGCGGGGGCGGTGGAGATACGCAGTATTTT. Translation: CASSDSGGGGDTQYF.

The gene calls are TRBV7-9 and TRBJ2-7; TRBD2 matches at 9 bases. Germline loops: CDR1 SEHNR, CDR2 FQNEAQ (reference sequence). The CDR3 runs to 15 residues. V trimming: 6 bases; J trimming: 3 bases; junction bases outside the gene matches: 9. The CDR3 protein is CASRSSGSEVYEQYF. The CDR3 DNA follows: TGTGCCAGCAGGAGTAGCGGGAGTGAAGTCTACGAGCAGTACTTC.

The chain has TRBV5-4 and TRBJ1-2; no definite D call. Germline CDR1 and CDR2: SGHNT and YYREEE (reference sequence). This CDR3 comprises 15 residues. V lost 4 bases to trimming and J lost 4 bases, with 17 bases between them. Written as DNA, the CDR3 is TGTGCCAGCAGCCAGCTTGAGATGGAGGGCTATGGCTACACCTTC. Its protein product is CASSQLEMEGYGYTF.

V is TRBV3-1 (or the pseudogene TRBV3-2) and J is TRBJ2-2, with D perhaps TRBD2 (6 bases). CDR1 LGHDT and CDR2 YNNKEL come from the germline V gene (reference sequence). This CDR3 is 16 amino acids long. V gave up 1 base and J gave up 3 bases, with 12 bases separating them. The CDR3 DNA reads TGTGCCAGCAGCCAAGGACTAGTAGGTCACACCGGGGAGCTGTTTTTT. Protein product: CASSQGLVGHTGELFF.

The rearrangement links TRBV27 to TRBJ1-6; perhaps TRBD1 as D (5 bases). Trimming removed 1 base at V and 7 bases at J, with 14 bases between. The CDR3 is made up of 16 amino acids. The germline gives CDR1 MNHEY, CDR2 SMNVEV (reference sequence). DNA of the CDR3: TGTGCCAGCAGTTTATACGGAGCGGGGACGAATTCACCCCTCCACTTT. It encodes CASSLYGAGTNSPLHF.

This clone has only one observation. V and J are TRBV11-2 and TRBJ2-3; weak D call: TRBD2 (6 bases). From germline, CDR1 is SGHAT and CDR2 FQNNGV. Trimming cost V 1 base and J 4 bases, with 12 bases left between them. The CDR3 has 15 amino acids. The DNA of the CDR3 is TGTGCCAGCAGCTTAGGCGGGAATTGGCCAGATACGCAGTATTTT. Amino acids: CASSLGGNWPDTQYF.

This chain uses TRBV7-3 with TRBJ1-1; the D is unclear. The germline V and J ends were trimmed by 2 bases and 7 bases, with 8 bases remaining between them. This CDR3 is built from 12 residues. From germline, CDR1 is SGHTA and CDR2 FQGTGA. The chain's CDR3 is CASSLVGGEAFF. The CDR3 DNA reads as TGTGCCAGCAGCTTAGTGGGAGGTGAAGCTTTCTTT.

This clone was observed a handful of times. The gene calls are TRBV10-1 and TRBJ1-1, with unresolved D. The CDR3 has 17 amino acids. Germline CDR1 and CDR2: WNHNN and SYGVQD (reference sequence). Deletions cut 0 bases from V and 1 base from J, with 15 bases between. In DNA, the CDR3 is TGCGCCAGCAGTGAGTCGGAGCCAAGGTGGAGGAACACTGAAGCTTTCTTT. This codes for CASSESEPRWRNTEAFF.

The V gene is TRBV7-9, the J gene TRBJ1-3, with D unresolved. The CDR3 has 16 residues. Trimming stripped 3 bases from V and 0 bases from J, with 12 bases between. The germline CDR1 and CDR2 sequences are SEHNR and FQNEAQ (reference sequence). CDR3 protein: CASSFSHLTSGNTIYF. The CDR3 coding sequence is TGTGCCAGCAGCTTCTCGCATCTAACCTCTGGAAACACCATATATTTT.

The chain joins TRBV28 to TRBJ1-2, with D hard to call. The CDR3 covers 13 residues. From germline, CDR1 is MDHEN and CDR2 SYDVKM. Trimming removed 5 bases from V and 3 bases from J, with 10 bases in between. The CDR3, as DNA: TGTGCCAGCAGTCCCGCCGGGGACTATGGCTACACCTTC. Its translation: CASSPAGDYGYTF.

This clone was seen only once. This chain uses TRBV6-1 with TRBJ1-1; TRBD1 is a possible D gene (6 bases). Germline-derived CDR1 and CDR2 are MNHNS and SASEGT. Trimming took 6 bases from V and 5 from J, leaving 25 bases between them. The CDR3 runs to 17 residues. The CDR3 DNA sequence: TGTGCCAGCAGGGAACAGGGTACCAGAAGATTGGGTACTGAAGCTTTCTTT. This codes for CASREQGTRRLGTEAFF.

The chain combines TRBV28 with TRBJ2-5, with TRBD1 matching 11 bases. The V gene end was trimmed by 3 bases and the J gene end by 5 bases; junction bases not matched to a gene: 8. Germline V gene lookup returns CDR1 MDHEN and CDR2 SYDVKM. This CDR3 has 16 residues. CDR3 nucleotides: TGTGCCAGCAGTTTTATTGGACAGGGGGCTGGGGAGACCCAGTACTTC. Encoded protein: CASSFIGQGAGETQYF.